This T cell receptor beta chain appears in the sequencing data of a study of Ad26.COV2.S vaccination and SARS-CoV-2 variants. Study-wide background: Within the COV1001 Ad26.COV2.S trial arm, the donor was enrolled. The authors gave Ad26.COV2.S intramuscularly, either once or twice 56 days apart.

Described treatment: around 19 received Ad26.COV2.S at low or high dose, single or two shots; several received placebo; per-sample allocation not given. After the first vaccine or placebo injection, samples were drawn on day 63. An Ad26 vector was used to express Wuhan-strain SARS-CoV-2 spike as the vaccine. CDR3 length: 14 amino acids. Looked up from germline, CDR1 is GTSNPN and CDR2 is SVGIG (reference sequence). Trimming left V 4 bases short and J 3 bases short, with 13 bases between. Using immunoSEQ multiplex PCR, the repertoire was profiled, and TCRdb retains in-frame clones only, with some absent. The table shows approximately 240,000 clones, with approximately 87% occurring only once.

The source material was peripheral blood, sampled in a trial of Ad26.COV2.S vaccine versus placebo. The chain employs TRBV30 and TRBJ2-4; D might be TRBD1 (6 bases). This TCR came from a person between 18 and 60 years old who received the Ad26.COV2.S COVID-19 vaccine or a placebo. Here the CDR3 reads CAWKWGRGKNIQYF. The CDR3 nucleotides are TGTGCCTGGAAGTGGGGGCGCGGCAAAAACATTCAGTACTTC.